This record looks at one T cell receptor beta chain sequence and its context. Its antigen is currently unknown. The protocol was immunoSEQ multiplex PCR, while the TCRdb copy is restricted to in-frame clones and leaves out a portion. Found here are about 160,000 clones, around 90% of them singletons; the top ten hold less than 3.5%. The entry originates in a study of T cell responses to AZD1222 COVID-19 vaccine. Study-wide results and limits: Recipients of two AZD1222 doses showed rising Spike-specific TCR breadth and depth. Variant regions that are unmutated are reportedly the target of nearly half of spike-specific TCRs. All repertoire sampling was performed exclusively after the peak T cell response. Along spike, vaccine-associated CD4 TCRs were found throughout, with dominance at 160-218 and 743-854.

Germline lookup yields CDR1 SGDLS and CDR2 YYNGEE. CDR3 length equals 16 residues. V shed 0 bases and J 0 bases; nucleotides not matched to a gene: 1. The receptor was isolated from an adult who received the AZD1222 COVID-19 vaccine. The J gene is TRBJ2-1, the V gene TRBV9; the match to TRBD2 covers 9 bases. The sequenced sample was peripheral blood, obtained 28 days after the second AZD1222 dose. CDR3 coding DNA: TGTGCCAGCAGCGTAGCTAGCGGGAACTCCTACAATGAGCAGTTCTTC. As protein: CASSVASGNSYNEQFF.